This T cell receptor (beta chain) was sequenced during a study of radiation and T cells in renal cell carcinoma. General study points: From baseline, blood top tumor clonotypes peaked at 2 weeks post-radiation.

Germline CDR1 is MNHNS and CDR2 is SASEGT. Trimming took off 0 bases at V and 7 bases at J, with 10 bases between the two ends. The CDR3 runs 14 residues. Sample time point: blood 4 weeks post-SBRT, at nephrectomy. Treatment noted: 15 Gy SBRT to primary tumor, nephrectomy 4 weeks later. Nephrectomy followed 15 Gy stereotactic body radiation by 4 weeks. After SBRT, blood was collected at 2 and 4 weeks, plus baseline. Concerning this clone itself: The antigen is undetermined.

Libraries were prepared by immunoSEQ multiplex PCR; TCRdb keeps only in-frame clonotypes and omits some of them. The table lists approximately 170,000 clones, about 87% of them singletons, with 11% in the top ten. This sequence joins TRBV6-1 and TRBJ2-1; unclear D gene. The specimen was blood, collected from a patient whose treatment included radiotherapy and nephrectomy. The TCR was taken from a woman aged 45-65 years with renal cell carcinoma. The CDR3 DNA reads as TGTGCCAGCAGTGAAGCGCAAATGCCAAATGAGCAGTTCTTC. It translates to CASSEAQMPNEQFF.